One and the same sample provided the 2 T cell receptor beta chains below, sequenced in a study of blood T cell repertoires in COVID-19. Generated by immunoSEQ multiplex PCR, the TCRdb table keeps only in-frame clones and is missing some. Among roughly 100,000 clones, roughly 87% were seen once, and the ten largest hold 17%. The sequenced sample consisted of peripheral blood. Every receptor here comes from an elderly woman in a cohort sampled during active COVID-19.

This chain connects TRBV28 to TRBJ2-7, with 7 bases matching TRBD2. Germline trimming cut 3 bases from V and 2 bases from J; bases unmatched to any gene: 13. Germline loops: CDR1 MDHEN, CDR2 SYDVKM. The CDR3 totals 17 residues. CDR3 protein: CASSFPRPGLSPYEQYF. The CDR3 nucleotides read TGTGCCAGCAGTTTTCCCCGACCGGGACTATCTCCCTACGAGCAGTACTTC.

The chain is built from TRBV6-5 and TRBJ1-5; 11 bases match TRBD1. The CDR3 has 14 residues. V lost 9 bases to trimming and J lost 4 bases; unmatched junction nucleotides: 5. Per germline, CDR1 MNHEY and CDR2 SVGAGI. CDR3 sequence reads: CARHRDRGNQPQHF. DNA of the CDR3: TGTGCCAGACACCGGGACAGGGGGAATCAGCCCCAGCATTTT.